This section outlines one T cell receptor (beta chain) sequence together with its context. This CDR3 region has 13 residues. With V trimmed by 6 bases and J by 5 bases, 3 bases remained unmatched. Germline CDR1 reads SNHLY; CDR2 reads FYNNEI. The sample comes from a study of PD-1 blockade in classical Hodgkin lymphoma. Study as a whole: The study gave patients nivolumab 3 mg/kg intravenously every 2 weeks.

All patients relapsed after autologous stem cell transplantation, and brentuximab vedotin exposure varied. Here immunoSEQ multiplex PCR was the method, and the copy in TCRdb shows in-frame clones only, minus some. Of around 26,000 clones in the sample, about 74% were seen once. The chain employs TRBV2 and TRBJ1-2; 10 bases align to TRBD1. The input for sequencing was peripheral blood mononuclear cells (PBMCs), taken before the second cycle of nivolumab. The receptor comes from a human donor with classical Hodgkin lymphoma. CDR3 DNA: TGTGCCAGCAGCCTGGACAGGGGGTATGGCTACACCTTC. It translates to CASSLDRGYGYTF.